The next 13 T cell receptor beta chains were all read from a single sample in a study of shared clonotypes between healthy human individuals. Assay used: immunoSEQ multiplex PCR; TCRdb lists only in-frame clones, some missing. The sample lists some 2,500,000 clones, 93% seen once, with approximately 0.35% in the top ten. What was sequenced was naive CD4+ T cells from PBMCs. The subset: CD45RA+ positively selected. Receptors originate from a man younger than 35 in good health. Some clones in this sample may be carry-over from other donors' samples.

Notes on this clone: The sample holds other DNA sequences that translate to the same CDR3. The rearrangement links TRBV28 to TRBJ2-1; 10 bases line up with TRBD2. Germline assignment: CDR1 MDHEN and CDR2 SYDVKM. J lost 1 base, V lost 4 bases, and 4 bases had no gene match. CDR3 length: 16 amino acids. The CDR3 nucleotides read TGTGCCAGCAGTTCGTTAGCGGGAGGTTCCTACAATGAGCAGTTCTTC. Its protein product is CASSSLAGGSYNEQFF.

This clone was counted a few times. The rearrangement links TRBV6-5 to TRBJ1-5; no reliable D call. CDR1 MNHEY and CDR2 SVGAGI come from the germline V gene. V lost 9 bases, J lost 6 bases, and 18 bases lay in between. This CDR3 has 14 amino acids. CDR3 region: CASQREGRAQPQHF. CDR3 nucleotides: TGTGCCAGTCAAAGGGAGGGCCGAGCTCAGCCCCAGCATTTT.

This rearrangement joins TRBV28 to TRBJ1-1, with TRBD1 matching over 10 bases. Trimming removed 6 bases from V and 1 base from J; junction bases left unmatched: 11. The length of the CDR3 is 17 residues. Germline CDR1 reads MDHEN; CDR2 reads SYDVKM. The CDR3 sequence is CASSVPGTGDENTEAFF. The CDR3 DNA sequence: TGTGCCAGCAGCGTTCCGGGGACAGGGGATGAGAACACTGAAGCTTTCTTT.

CDR3 bases: TGTGCCAGCAGCCGGGGGGGGAACGAGCAGTACTTC. This translates into CASSRGGNEQYF. The chain carries TRBV7-8 and TRBJ2-7, with 8 nucleotides matching TRBD2. V shed 5 bases and J 5 bases; nucleotides not matched to a gene: 2. Germline CDR1 and CDR2: SGHVS and FQNEAQ. The CDR3 consists of 12 residues.

This clone appeared a single time. The chain is built from TRBV7-2 and TRBJ2-5; TRBD2 matches 7 bases. J gave up 5 bases and V 0 bases, and 6 bases lay outside the gene matches. CDR3 length equals 15 residues. The V gene's germline CDR1 is SGHTA and CDR2 FQGNSA. The CDR3 loop reads CASSLARGGVETQYF. In DNA, the CDR3 is TGTGCCAGCAGCTTAGCGCGTGGGGGGGTGGAGACCCAGTACTTC.

The gene calls are TRBV19 and TRBJ1-2, with TRBD1 matching over 9 bases. V was clipped by 6 bases and J by 0 bases; unmatched bases: 20. From germline, CDR1 is LNHDA and CDR2 SQIVND (reference sequence). The length of the CDR3 is 20 residues. The CDR3 region is CASSRIQSRDREQANYGYTF. CDR3 sequence (DNA): TGTGCCAGTAGCAGAATTCAGAGCCGGGACAGGGAACAAGCTAACTATGGCTACACCTTC. Based on the CDR3 plus reference TRBV19 and TRBJ1-2, the full variable domain is DGGITQSPKYLFRKEGQNVTLSCEQNLNHDAMYWYRQDPGQGLRLIYYSQIVNDFQKGDIAEGYSVSREKKESFPLTVTSAQKNPTAFYLCASSRIQSRDREQANYGYTFGSGTRLTVV.

The rearrangement links TRBV19 to TRBJ2-1; no clear D gene. The CDR3 is 11 amino acids. Deletions cut 4 bases from V and 10 bases from J, with 8 bases between. From germline, CDR1 is LNHDA and CDR2 SQIVND (reference sequence). The CDR3 DNA reads as TGTGCCAGTAGTACGCTCAGAGAGCAGTTCTTC. This encodes CASSTLREQFF.

The chain combines TRBV9 with TRBJ2-7; perhaps TRBD2 as D (6 bases). The V end was cut by 3 bases, the J end by 7 bases, with 14 bases between. Germline V gene data show CDR1 as SGDLS and CDR2 as YYNGEE. The CDR3 has 13 amino acids. The CDR3 DNA reads as TGTGCCAGCAGCGGCCGTCGGGGGTATGAGCAGTACTTC. Protein: CASSGRRGYEQYF.

To note about this clone: Other DNA sequences from this sample encode an identical CDR3 as well. V is TRBV5-1 and J is TRBJ2-1; 8 bases line up with TRBD2. The CDR3 has 15 amino acids. Unmatched junction bases numbered 3, after V lost 0 bases and J lost 4 bases. Germline V gene data show CDR1 as SGHRS and CDR2 as YFSETQ. The CDR3 sequence: CASSLGLAGYNEQFF. Written as DNA, the CDR3 is TGCGCCAGCAGCTTGGGGCTAGCGGGTTACAATGAGCAGTTCTTC.

The rearrangement joins TRBV25-1 to TRBJ2-5, with TRBD2 identical over 7 bases. J gave up 2 bases and V 4 bases, and 4 bases lay outside the gene matches. Germline values: CDR1 MGHDK, CDR2 SYGVNS. CDR3 length equals 14 residues. The CDR3 is CASSAPSGQETQYF. CDR3 in DNA: TGTGCCAGCAGTGCCCCTAGCGGACAAGAGACCCAGTACTTC.

The genes are TRBV28 and TRBJ1-4; 8 bases line up with TRBD1. From germline, CDR1 is MDHEN and CDR2 SYDVKM. With V trimmed by 5 bases and J by 6 bases, 5 bases remained unmatched. This CDR3 spans 14 amino acids. CDR3 in amino acids: CASSTGGLYEKLFF. The CDR3, as DNA: TGTGCCAGCAGTACAGGGGGTCTTTATGAAAAACTGTTTTTT.

The chain uses TRBV14 and TRBJ2-4; maybe TRBD2 (5 bases). CDR1 is SGHDN, CDR2 FVKESK, per germline. Trimming removed 2 bases from V and 3 bases from J, with 23 bases in between. The CDR3 spans 19 residues. Here the CDR3 reads CASSQTRGDLLGSKNIQYF. CDR3 bases: TGTGCCAGCAGCCAAACCCGGGGTGACCTACTGGGGAGCAAAAACATTCAGTACTTC.

The CDR3 region is CASSILYRETGTGELFF. The CDR3 bases are TGTGCCAGTAGTATTTTGTACAGGGAAACGGGCACCGGGGAGCTGTTTTTT. The genes are TRBV19 and TRBJ2-2; D is possibly TRBD1 (6 bases). This CDR3 comprises 17 residues. CDR1 is LNHDA and CDR2 is SQIVND in the germline V gene (reference sequence). V lost 3 bases to trimming and J lost 4 bases, with 18 bases between them.